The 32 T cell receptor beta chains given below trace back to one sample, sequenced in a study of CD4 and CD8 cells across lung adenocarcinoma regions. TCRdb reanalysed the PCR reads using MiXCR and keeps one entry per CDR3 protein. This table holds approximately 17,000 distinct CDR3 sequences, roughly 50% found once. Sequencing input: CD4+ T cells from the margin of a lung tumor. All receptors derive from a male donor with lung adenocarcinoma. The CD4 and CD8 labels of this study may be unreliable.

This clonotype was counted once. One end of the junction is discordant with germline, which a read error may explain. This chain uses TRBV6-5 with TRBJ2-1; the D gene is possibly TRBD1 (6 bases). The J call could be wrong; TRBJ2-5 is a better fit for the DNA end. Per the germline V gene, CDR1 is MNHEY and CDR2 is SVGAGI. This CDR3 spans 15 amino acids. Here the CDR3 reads CASSHREGHKDTQYF. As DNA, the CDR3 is TGTGCCAGCAGTCACAGGGAAGGGCACAAAGATACCCAGTACTTC.

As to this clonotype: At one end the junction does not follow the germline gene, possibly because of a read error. The CDR3 region has the DNA TGTGCCAGCAGTGAAGGGAACACCGGTGAGCTGTTTTTT. Translation: CASSEGNTGELFF. The rearrangement uses TRBV6-1 and TRBJ2-2; no clear D gene. The CDR3 length is 13 residues. CDR1 is MNHNS and CDR2 is SASEGT in the germline V gene.

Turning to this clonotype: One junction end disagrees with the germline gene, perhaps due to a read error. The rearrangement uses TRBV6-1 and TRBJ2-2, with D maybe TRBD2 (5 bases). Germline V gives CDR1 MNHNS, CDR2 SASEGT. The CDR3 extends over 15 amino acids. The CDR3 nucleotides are TGTGCCAGCAGCCTCCAGTCCGGGATTACCGGGGAGCAGTTTTTT. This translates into CASSLQSGITGEQFF.

The CDR3 here is CGAGLGGRDQETQYF. In DNA, the CDR3 is TGTGGCGCGGGGCTCGGGGGCCGGGACCAAGAGACCCAGTACTTC. V usage is TRBV27 and J usage is TRBJ2-5, with D perhaps being TRBD1 or TRBD2 (6 bases each). There are 15 residues in the CDR3. Germline V gene lookup returns CDR1 MNHEY and CDR2 SMNVEV (reference sequence).

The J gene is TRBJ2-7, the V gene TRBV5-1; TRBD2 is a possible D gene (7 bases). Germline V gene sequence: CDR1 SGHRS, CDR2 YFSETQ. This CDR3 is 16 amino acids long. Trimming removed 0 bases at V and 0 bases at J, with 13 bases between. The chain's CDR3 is CASSLEGGGSSYEQYF. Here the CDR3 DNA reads TGCGCCAGCAGCTTGGAGGGAGGGGGTTCCTCCTACGAGCAGTACTTC. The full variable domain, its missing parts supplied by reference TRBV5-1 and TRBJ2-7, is KAGVTQTPRYLIKTRGQQVTLSCSPISGHRSVSWYQQTPGQGLQFLFEYFSETQRNKGNFPGRFSGRQFSNSRSEMNVSTLELGDSALYLCASSLEGGGSSYEQYFGPGTRLTVT.

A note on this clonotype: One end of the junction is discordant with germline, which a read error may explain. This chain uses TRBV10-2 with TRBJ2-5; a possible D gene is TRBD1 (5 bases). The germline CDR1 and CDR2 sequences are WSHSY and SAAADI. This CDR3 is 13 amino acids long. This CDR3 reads CAATYPGANVQSF. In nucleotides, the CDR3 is TGCGCCGCCACTTATCCTGGGGCCAACGTCCAGTCTTTC.

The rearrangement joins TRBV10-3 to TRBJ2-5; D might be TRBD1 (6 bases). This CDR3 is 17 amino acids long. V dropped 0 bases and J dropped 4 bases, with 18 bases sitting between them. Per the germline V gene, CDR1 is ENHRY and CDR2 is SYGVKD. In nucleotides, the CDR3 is TGTGCCATCAGTGAGTCGCCCCTAGGGGAAGGGGGAGAGACCCAGTACTTC. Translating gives CAISESPLGEGGETQYF.

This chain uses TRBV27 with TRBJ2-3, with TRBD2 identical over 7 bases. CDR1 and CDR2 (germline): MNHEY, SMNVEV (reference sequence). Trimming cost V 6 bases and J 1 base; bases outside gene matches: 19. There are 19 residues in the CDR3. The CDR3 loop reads CASSSSGGSEPFGTDTQYF. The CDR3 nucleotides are TGTGCCAGCAGCTCAAGCGGCGGGAGTGAGCCTTTTGGCACAGATACGCAGTATTTT.

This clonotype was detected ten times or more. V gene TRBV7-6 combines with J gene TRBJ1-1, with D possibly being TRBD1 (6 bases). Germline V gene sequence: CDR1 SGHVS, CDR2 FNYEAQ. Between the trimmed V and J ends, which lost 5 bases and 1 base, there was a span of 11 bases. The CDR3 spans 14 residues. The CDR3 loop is CASSQQGWNTEAFF. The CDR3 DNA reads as TGTGCCAGCAGCCAACAGGGATGGAACACTGAAGCTTTCTTT.

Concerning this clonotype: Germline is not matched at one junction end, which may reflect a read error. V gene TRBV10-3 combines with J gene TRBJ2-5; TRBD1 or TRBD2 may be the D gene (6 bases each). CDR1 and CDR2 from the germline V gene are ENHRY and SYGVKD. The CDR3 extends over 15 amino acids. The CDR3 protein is CAAGHGGGDKETQYF. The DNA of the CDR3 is TGTGCCGCGGGGCACGGGGGCGGTGACAAAGAGACCCAGTACTTT.

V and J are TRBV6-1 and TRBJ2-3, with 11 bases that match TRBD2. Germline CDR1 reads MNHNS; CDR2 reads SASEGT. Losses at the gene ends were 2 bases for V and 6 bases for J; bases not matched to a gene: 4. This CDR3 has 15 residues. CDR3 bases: TGTGCCAGCAGTGAACTAGCGGGGGGATCCGATACGCAGTATTTT. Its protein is CASSELAGGSDTQYF.

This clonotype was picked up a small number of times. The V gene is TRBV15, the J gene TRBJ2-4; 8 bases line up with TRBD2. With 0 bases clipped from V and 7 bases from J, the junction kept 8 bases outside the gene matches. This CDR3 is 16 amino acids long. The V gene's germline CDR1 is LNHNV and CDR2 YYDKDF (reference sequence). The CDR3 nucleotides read TGTGCCACCAGCAGAGATCAAGCGGGGGTCTGGAACATTCAGTACTTC. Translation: CATSRDQAGVWNIQYF.

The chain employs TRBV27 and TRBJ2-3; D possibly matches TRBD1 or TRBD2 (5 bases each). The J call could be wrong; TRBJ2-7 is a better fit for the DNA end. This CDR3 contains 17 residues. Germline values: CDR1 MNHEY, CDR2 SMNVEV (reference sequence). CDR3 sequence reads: CASSPGRGACGQETQYF. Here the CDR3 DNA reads TGTGCCAGCAGTCCGGGCCGAGGGGCTTGTGGCCAAGAGACGCAGTACTTC.

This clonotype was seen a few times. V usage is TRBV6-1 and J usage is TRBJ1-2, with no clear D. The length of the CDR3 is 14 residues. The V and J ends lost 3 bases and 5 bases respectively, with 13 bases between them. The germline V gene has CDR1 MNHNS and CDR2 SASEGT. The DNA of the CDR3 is TGTGCCAGCAGTGACGGTAGAGAGACTTATGGCTACACCTTC. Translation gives CASSDGRETYGYTF.

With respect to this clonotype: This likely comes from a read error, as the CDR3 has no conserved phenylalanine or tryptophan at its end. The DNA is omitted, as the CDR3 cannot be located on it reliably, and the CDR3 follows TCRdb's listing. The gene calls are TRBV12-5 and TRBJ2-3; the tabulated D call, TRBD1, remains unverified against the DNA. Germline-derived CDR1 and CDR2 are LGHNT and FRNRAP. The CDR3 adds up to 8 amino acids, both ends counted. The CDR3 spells CSDRVSPR.

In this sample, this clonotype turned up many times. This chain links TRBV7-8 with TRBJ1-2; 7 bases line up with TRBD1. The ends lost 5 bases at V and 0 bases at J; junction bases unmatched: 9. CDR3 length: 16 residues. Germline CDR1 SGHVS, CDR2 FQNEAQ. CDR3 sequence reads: CASSRTRGETNYGYTF. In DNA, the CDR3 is TGTGCCAGCAGCCGTACCAGGGGGGAAACTAACTATGGCTACACCTTC.

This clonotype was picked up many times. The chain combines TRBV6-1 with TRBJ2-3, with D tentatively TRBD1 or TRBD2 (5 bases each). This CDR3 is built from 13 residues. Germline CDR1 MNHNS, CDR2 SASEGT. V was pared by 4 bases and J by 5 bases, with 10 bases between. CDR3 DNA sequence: TGTGCCAGCAGTGTGGGGGTTGGAGATACGCAGTATTTT. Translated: CASSVGVGDTQYF.

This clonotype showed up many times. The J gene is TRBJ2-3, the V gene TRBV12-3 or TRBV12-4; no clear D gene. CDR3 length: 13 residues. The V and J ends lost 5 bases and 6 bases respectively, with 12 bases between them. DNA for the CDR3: TGTGCCAGCAGTCTTACCTATAAGGATACGCAGTATTTT. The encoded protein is CASSLTYKDTQYF.

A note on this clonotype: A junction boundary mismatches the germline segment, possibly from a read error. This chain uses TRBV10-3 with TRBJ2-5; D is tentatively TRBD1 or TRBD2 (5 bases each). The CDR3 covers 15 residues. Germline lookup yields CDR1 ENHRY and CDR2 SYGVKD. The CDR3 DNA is TGTGGCGCGGGTATTCGGGGCCGGGACCAAGAGACCCAGTATTTC. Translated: CGAGIRGRDQETQYF.

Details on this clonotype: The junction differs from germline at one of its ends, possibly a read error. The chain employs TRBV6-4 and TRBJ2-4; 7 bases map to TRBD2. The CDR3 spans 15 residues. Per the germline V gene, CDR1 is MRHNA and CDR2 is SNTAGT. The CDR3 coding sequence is TGTGCCAGCGGTGCGGGGCGGGGGACCGAAAACACGCAGTATTTC. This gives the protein CASGAGRGTENTQYF.

This chain's CDR3 is CASSESPGQGYEEQFF. CDR3 nucleotide sequence: TGTGCCAGCAGTGAAAGTCCGGGACAGGGGTACGAGGAGCAGTTCTTC. This chain connects TRBV6-1 to TRBJ2-1; 10 nucleotides match TRBD1. Germline CDR1 reads MNHNS; CDR2 reads SASEGT. V shed 2 bases, J shed 10 bases, and the junction held 11 bases outside the gene matches. CDR3 length: 16 residues.

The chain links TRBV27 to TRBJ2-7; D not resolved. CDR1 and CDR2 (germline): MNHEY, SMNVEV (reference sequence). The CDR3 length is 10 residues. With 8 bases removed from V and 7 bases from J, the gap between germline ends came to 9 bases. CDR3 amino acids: CASEPTEQYF. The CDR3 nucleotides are TGTGCCAGCGAACCTACGGAGCAGTACTTC.

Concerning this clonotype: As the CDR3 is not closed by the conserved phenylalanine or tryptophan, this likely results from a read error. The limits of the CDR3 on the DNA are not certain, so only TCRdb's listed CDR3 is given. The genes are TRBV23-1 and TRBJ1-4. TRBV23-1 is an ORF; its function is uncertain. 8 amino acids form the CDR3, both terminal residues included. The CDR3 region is CARPPLAS.

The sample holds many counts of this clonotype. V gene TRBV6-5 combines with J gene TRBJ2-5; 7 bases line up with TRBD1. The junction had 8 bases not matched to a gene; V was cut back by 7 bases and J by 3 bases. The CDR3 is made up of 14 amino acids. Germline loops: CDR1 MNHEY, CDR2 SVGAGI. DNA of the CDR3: TGTGCCAGCAAGGCCAGGGGGTTCGAAGAGACCCAGTACTTC. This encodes CASKARGFEETQYF.

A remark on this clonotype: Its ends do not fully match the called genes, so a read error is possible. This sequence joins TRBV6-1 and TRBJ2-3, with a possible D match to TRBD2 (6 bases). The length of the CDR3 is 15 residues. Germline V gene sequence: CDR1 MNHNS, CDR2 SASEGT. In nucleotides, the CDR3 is TGTGGCAGCGGCGAGGGGCAGGGAGGCAAAAACATGCAGTATTTC. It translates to CGSGEGQGGKNMQYF.

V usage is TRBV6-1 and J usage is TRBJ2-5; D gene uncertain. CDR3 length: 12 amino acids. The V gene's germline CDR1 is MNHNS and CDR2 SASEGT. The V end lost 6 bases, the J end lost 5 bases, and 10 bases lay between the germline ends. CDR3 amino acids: CASSSTGETQYF. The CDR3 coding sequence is TGTGCCAGCAGCAGTACCGGTGAGACCCAGTACTTC.

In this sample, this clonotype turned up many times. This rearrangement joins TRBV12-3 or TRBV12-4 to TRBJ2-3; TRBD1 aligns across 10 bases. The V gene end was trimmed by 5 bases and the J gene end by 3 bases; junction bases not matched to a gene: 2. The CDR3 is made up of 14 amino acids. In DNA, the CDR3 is TGTGCCAGCAGTCCGGGACAGGGGACAGATACGCAGTATTTT. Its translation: CASSPGQGTDTQYF.

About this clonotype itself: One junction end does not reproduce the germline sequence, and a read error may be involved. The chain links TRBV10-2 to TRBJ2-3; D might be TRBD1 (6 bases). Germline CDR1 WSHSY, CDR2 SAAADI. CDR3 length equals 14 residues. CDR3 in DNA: TGCGCCAGCAGCGGGGTGGCAGGGGAAAATACTCAGTATTTT. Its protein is CASSGVAGENTQYF.

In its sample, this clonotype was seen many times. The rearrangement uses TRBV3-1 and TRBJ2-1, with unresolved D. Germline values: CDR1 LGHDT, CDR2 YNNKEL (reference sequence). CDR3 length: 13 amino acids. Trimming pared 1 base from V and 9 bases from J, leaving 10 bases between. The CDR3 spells CASSQGPTTEQFF. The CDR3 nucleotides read TGTGCCAGCAGCCAAGGACCCACCACTGAGCAGTTCTTC.

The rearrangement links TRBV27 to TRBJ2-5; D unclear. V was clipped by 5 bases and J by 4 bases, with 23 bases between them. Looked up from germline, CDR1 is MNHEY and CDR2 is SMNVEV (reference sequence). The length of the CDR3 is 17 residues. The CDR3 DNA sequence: TGTGCCAGCAGTCCGGGCCGACGAGCTCGTGGGCCAGAGACCCAGTACTTC. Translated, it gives CASSPGRRARGPETQYF.

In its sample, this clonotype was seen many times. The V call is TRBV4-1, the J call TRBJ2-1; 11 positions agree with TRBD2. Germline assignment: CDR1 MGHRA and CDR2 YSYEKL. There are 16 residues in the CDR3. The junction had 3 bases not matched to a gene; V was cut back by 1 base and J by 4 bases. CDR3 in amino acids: CASSQAGTSGYNEQFF. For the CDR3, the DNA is TGCGCCAGCAGCCAAGCCGGGACTAGCGGATACAATGAGCAGTTCTTC.

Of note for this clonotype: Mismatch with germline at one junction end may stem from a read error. CDR3 sequence: CALRLQSVSTDKQYF. The CDR3 coding sequence is TGTGCCCTCAGACTCCAGTCTGTAAGCACAGATAAGCAGTATTTT. The chain carries TRBV10-3 and TRBJ2-3; D is undetermined. There are 15 residues in the CDR3. Germline V gene lookup returns CDR1 ENHRY and CDR2 SYGVKD.